These 30 T cell receptor beta chains originate from one sample sequenced in a study of T cell responses to AZD1222 COVID-19 vaccine. TCRdb keeps only in-frame clones here, not all; method: immunoSEQ multiplex PCR. The repertoire holds fewer than 120,000 clones, with roughly 92% as singletons. This specimen consisted of peripheral blood, obtained 28 days after the second AZD1222 dose. The source of these receptors is an adult who received the AZD1222 COVID-19 vaccine.

This chain links TRBV4-2 with TRBJ2-1, with TRBD2 matching over 13 bases. This CDR3 is 17 amino acids long. With V trimmed by 4 bases and J by 0 bases, 3 bases remained unmatched. Germline CDR1 reads LGHNA; CDR2 reads YNFKEQ. The CDR3 DNA reads TGTGCCAGCAGCCGGGGACTAGCGGGGAGCTCCTACAATGAGCAGTTCTTC. It codes for CASSRGLAGSSYNEQFF.

This chain links TRBV14 with TRBJ1-5; unclear D gene. CDR1 and CDR2 (germline): SGHDN, FVKESK. The CDR3 sequence is 13 residues long. Between the trimmed V and J ends, which lost 9 bases and 1 base, there was a span of 10 bases. CDR3 residues: CARVQGSNQPQHF. CDR3 coding DNA: TGTGCCAGGGTCCAAGGAAGCAATCAGCCCCAGCATTTT.

The chain links TRBV19 to TRBJ2-1; TRBD2 aligns across 7 bases. The CDR3 runs to 13 residues. Per germline, CDR1 LNHDA and CDR2 SQIVND (reference sequence). After removal of 3 bases from V and 8 bases from J, the junction contained 4 bases not matched to a gene. CDR3 amino acids: CASSIGRDDEQFF. Here the CDR3 DNA reads TGTGCCAGTAGTATTGGGAGGGACGATGAGCAGTTCTTC. The whole variable domain, filled in from reference TRBV19 and TRBJ2-1, reads DGGITQSPKYLFRKEGQNVTLSCEQNLNHDAMYWYRQDPGQGLRLIYYSQIVNDFQKGDIAEGYSVSREKKESFPLTVTSAQKNPTAFYLCASSIGRDDEQFFGPGTRLTVL.

The J gene is TRBJ1-1, the V gene TRBV6-5; 8 bases are a match to TRBD1. J was trimmed by 4 bases and V by 2 bases; bases with no gene match: 3. The CDR3 contains 14 residues. Germline V lookup: CDR1 MNHEY, CDR2 SVGAGI. DNA for the CDR3: TGTGCCAGCAGTTACGATACAGGGGGCACTGAAGCTTTCTTT. Its translation is CASSYDTGGTEAFF.

The rearrangement uses TRBV2 and TRBJ2-1; no firm D call. Germline CDR1 SNHLY, CDR2 FYNNEI. Deletions cut 4 bases from V and 2 bases from J, with 9 bases between. CDR3 length equals 14 residues. The CDR3 region is CASSAFGAYNEQFF. The CDR3 nucleotides read TGTGCCAGCAGTGCCTTTGGAGCCTACAATGAGCAGTTCTTC.

V is TRBV7-9 and J is TRBJ2-7; D assignment may be TRBD1 or TRBD2 (5 bases each). There are 11 residues in the CDR3. Germline V lookup: CDR1 SEHNR, CDR2 FQNEAQ (reference sequence). V dropped 6 bases and J dropped 3 bases, with 6 bases sitting between them. The CDR3 here is CASRGVYEQYF. The CDR3 region has the DNA TGTGCCAGCAGGGGGGTCTACGAGCAGTACTTC.

The chain combines TRBV9 with TRBJ2-7, with 9 bases that match TRBD1. Germline-derived CDR1 and CDR2 are SGDLS and YYNGEE. The CDR3 totals 17 residues. V lost 3 bases to trimming and J lost 7 bases; unmatched junction nucleotides: 17. The CDR3: CASSESPPGTGSQEQYF. The CDR3 coding sequence is TGTGCCAGCAGCGAAAGCCCCCCCGGGACAGGGTCCCAAGAGCAGTACTTC. Full variable domain (rest looked up from reference TRBV9 and TRBJ2-7): DSGVTQTPKHLITATGQRVTLRCSPRSGDLSVYWYQQSLDQGLQFLIQYYNGEERAKGNILERFSAQQFPDLHSELNLSSLELGDSALYFCASSESPPGTGSQEQYFGPGTRLTVT.

V and J are TRBV11-2 and TRBJ2-7, with a possible D match to TRBD1 (5 bases). The CDR3 has 13 residues. Per germline, CDR1 SGHAT and CDR2 FQNNGV. The ends were cut back, 3 bases at V and 5 bases at J, with 11 bases in the middle. The CDR3: CASSLGLGDEQYF. The CDR3 DNA reads as TGTGCCAGCAGCTTGGGGCTAGGGGACGAGCAGTACTTC.

This clone occurred a few times. This chain links TRBV2 with TRBJ2-7; TRBD2 matches 8 bases. Germline CDR1 and CDR2: SNHLY and FYNNEI. The CDR3 totals 12 residues. Losses at the gene ends were 5 bases for V and 4 bases for J; bases not matched to a gene: 1. The CDR3: CASSRGGYEQYF. CDR3 sequence (DNA): TGTGCCAGCAGTCGGGGGGGGTACGAGCAGTACTTC.

The chain joins TRBV5-4 to TRBJ2-3, with D perhaps matching TRBD2 (6 bases). Trimming took off 4 bases at V and 2 bases at J, with 23 bases between the two ends. CDR1 is SGHNT and CDR2 is YYREEE in the germline V gene (reference sequence). The CDR3 runs 18 residues. CDR3 in amino acids: CASSGSPGVRQATDTQYF. As DNA, the CDR3 is TGTGCCAGCAGCGGATCACCGGGGGTAAGACAAGCCACAGATACGCAGTATTTT.

This clone occurred a few times. The genes are TRBV2 and TRBJ1-2; the D gene is possibly TRBD1 (5 bases). Per germline, CDR1 SNHLY and CDR2 FYNNEI. V gave up 7 bases and J gave up 11 bases, with 17 bases separating them. The CDR3 consists of 12 residues. The CDR3 is CASTGSQGGYTF. Here the CDR3 DNA reads TGTGCCAGCACAGGTAGTCAGGGCGGGTACACCTTC.

This chain links TRBV3-1 (or the pseudogene TRBV3-2) with TRBJ1-2; possibly TRBD1 for D (6 bases). This CDR3 has 14 residues. Germline V gene lookup returns CDR1 LGHDT and CDR2 YNNKEL (reference sequence). With 0 bases removed from V and 8 bases from J, the gap between germline ends came to 13 bases. CDR3 coding DNA: TGTGCCAGCAGCCAAGAAATGATAGGGGGAGGCTACACCTTC. Protein: CASSQEMIGGGYTF.

The chain joins TRBV7-8 to TRBJ1-6; D unclear. Trimming took 6 bases from V and 9 from J, leaving 9 bases between them. The V gene's germline CDR1 is SGHVS and CDR2 FQNEAQ. The CDR3 sequence is 12 residues long. The CDR3 bases are TGTGCCAGCAGGCCAGCGGGTTCACCCCTCCACTTT. Protein sequence: CASRPAGSPLHF.

This sequence joins TRBV7-9 and TRBJ2-5; possible D gene TRBD1, 6 bases. The V end was cut by 2 bases, the J end by 1 base, with 8 bases between. Germline assignment: CDR1 SEHNR and CDR2 FQNEAQ (reference sequence). The length of the CDR3 is 14 residues. The CDR3, as DNA: TGTGCCAGCAGCTTACTCAGGGGCCAAGAGACCCAGTACTTC. Residues: CASSLLRGQETQYF.

This chain uses TRBV19 with TRBJ2-1; 10 bases line up with TRBD2. The germline gives CDR1 LNHDA, CDR2 SQIVND (reference sequence). V trimming: 5 bases; J trimming: 8 bases; junction bases outside the gene matches: 9. The CDR3 runs 15 residues. Written as DNA, the CDR3 is TGTGCCAGTAGTCCACTAGCGGGGATGAGGGATGAGCAGTTCTTC. Residues: CASSPLAGMRDEQFF.

The chain links TRBV3-1 (or the pseudogene TRBV3-2) to TRBJ2-2; D not certain. This CDR3 is built from 11 residues. Germline CDR1 reads LGHDT; CDR2 reads YNNKEL (reference sequence). V gave up 3 bases and J gave up 4 bases, with 0 bases separating them. DNA of the CDR3: TGTGCCAGCAGCCACACCGGGGAGCTGTTTTTT. Residues: CASSHTGELFF.

The chain recombines TRBV27 with TRBJ2-7, with 8 bases lining up with TRBD1. Germline assignment: CDR1 MNHEY and CDR2 SMNVEV (reference sequence). This CDR3 has 16 amino acids. J lost 3 bases, V lost 6 bases, and 13 bases had no gene match. In DNA form, the CDR3 reads TGTGCCAGCAGCAGCATAACCGGGACAGGAGTCTACGAGCAGTACTTC. Protein product: CASSSITGTGVYEQYF.

J is TRBJ2-7 and V is TRBV4-2; the match to TRBD1 covers 8 bases. Trimming at V came to 0 bases and at J to 7 bases, leaving 5 bases not matched to a gene. The CDR3 spans 14 residues. Germline V gene lookup returns CDR1 LGHNA and CDR2 YNFKEQ. The DNA for the CDR3 is TGTGCCAGCAGCCAAGAACGGACAGGGAGAGAGCAGTACTTC. Protein sequence: CASSQERTGREQYF.

This clone was detected only once. The rearrangement uses TRBV11-2 and TRBJ2-3; D gene unclear. Trimming cost V 6 bases and J 0 bases, with 1 base left between them. The CDR3 sequence is 11 residues long. Germline V gene sequence: CDR1 SGHAT, CDR2 FQNNGV. The CDR3 sequence is CASRSTDTQYF. Written as DNA, the CDR3 is TGTGCCAGCAGGAGCACAGATACGCAGTATTTT.

This clone showed up just a few times. The J gene is TRBJ1-1, the V gene TRBV2, with D perhaps TRBD1 (6 bases). Deletions cut 1 base from V and 2 bases from J, with 20 bases between. This CDR3 comprises 18 residues. Germline V gives CDR1 SNHLY, CDR2 FYNNEI. CDR3 bases: TGTGCCAGCAGTGAAGGACCTACTTACAGGGCCCGAAACACTGAAGCTTTCTTT. It yields the protein CASSEGPTYRARNTEAFF.

The count of this clone is one. The genes are TRBV10-1 and TRBJ1-3; D gene uncertain. V shed 5 bases and J shed 0 bases, with 11 bases lying between them. Germline values: CDR1 WNHNN, CDR2 SYGVQD (reference sequence). CDR3 length: 15 amino acids. The CDR3 region is CASSPGGNSGNTIYF. CDR3 in DNA: TGCGCCAGCAGTCCTGGAGGGAACTCTGGAAACACCATATATTTT.

This clone has a single count. The chain employs TRBV2 and TRBJ1-1, with 8 bases fitting TRBD1. This CDR3 is built from 13 residues. CDR1 is SNHLY, CDR2 FYNNEI, per germline. V lost 5 bases, J lost 7 bases, and 6 bases stayed unmatched. CDR3: CASSRGQAFEAFF. The CDR3 DNA is TGTGCCAGCAGTAGGGGACAGGCTTTTGAAGCTTTCTTT.

This clone was recorded only once. V gene TRBV19 combines with J gene TRBJ2-5, with TRBD1 matching over 7 bases. J was trimmed by 5 bases and V by 3 bases; bases with no gene match: 6. The CDR3 consists of 14 residues. Germline values: CDR1 LNHDA, CDR2 SQIVND (reference sequence). Here the CDR3 DNA reads TGTGCCAGTAGTATCATAGGGGGCGGGGAGACCCAGTACTTC. It translates to CASSIIGGGETQYF.

V and J are TRBV11-3 and TRBJ1-1; D ambiguous. CDR3 length: 13 amino acids. Per germline, CDR1 SGHNT and CDR2 YENEEA. Trimming removed 4 bases at V and 1 base at J, with 7 bases between. This CDR3 is CASSSTENTEAFF. The CDR3, as DNA: TGTGCCAGCAGCTCCACTGAGAACACTGAAGCTTTCTTT.

The V gene is TRBV2, the J gene TRBJ2-5; D unresolved. V dropped 2 bases and J dropped 5 bases, with 3 bases sitting between them. Germline V gene sequence: CDR1 SNHLY, CDR2 FYNNEI. The CDR3 is 11 residues long. In nucleotides, the CDR3 is TGTGCCAGCAGTGAACTCGAGACCCAGTACTTC. Protein product: CASSELETQYF. Full variable domain (outside the CDR3, taken from reference TRBV2 and TRBJ2-5): EPEVTQTPSHQVTQMGQEVILRCVPISNHLYFYWYRQILGQKVEFLVSFYNNEISEKSEIFDDQFSVERPDGSNFTLKIRSTKLEDSAMYFCASSELETQYFGPGTRLLVL.

This clone was observed a handful of times. V is TRBV7-9 and J is TRBJ2-2; D might be TRBD2 (5 bases). The CDR3 has 13 residues. In germline, CDR1 is SEHNR, CDR2 FQNEAQ (reference sequence). V was cut by 4 bases and J by 7 bases, with 10 bases left in between. CDR3 in DNA: TGTGCCAGCAGCTCCCGGGGTGGCGGGGAGCTGTTTTTT. This sequence encodes CASSSRGGGELFF.

The chain employs TRBV7-2 and TRBJ2-3; D is unclear. The V end was cut by 3 bases, the J end by 0 bases, with 10 bases between. CDR3 size: 15 residues. CDR1 SGHTA and CDR2 FQGNSA come from the germline V gene. In DNA, the CDR3 is TGTGCCAGCAGCTTCACCGGCGCTAGCACAGATACGCAGTATTTT. Protein sequence: CASSFTGASTDTQYF.

The CDR3, as DNA: TGCGCCAGCAGTGCCCCTAGCACAGATACGCAGTATTTT. As protein: CASSAPSTDTQYF. This chain uses TRBV10-1 with TRBJ2-3; D is undetermined. V lost 4 bases and J 0 bases, leaving 5 bases between the germline ends. Germline V gene data show CDR1 as WNHNN and CDR2 as SYGVQD (reference sequence). This CDR3 is 13 amino acids long.

This chain connects TRBV10-3 to TRBJ2-7; the match to TRBD2 covers 13 bases. Germline CDR1 and CDR2: ENHRY and SYGVKD. The CDR3 is made up of 15 amino acids. Trimming took 5 bases from V and 4 from J; bases not matched to a gene: 5. The CDR3 DNA reads TGTGCCATCAGTCCAACTAGCGGGGGGGAATACGAGCAGTACTTC. Protein product: CAISPTSGGEYEQYF.

CDR3 protein: CAWSTSNYGYTF. In DNA form, the CDR3 reads TGTGCCTGGAGCACCAGTAACTATGGCTACACCTTC. This chain uses TRBV30 with TRBJ1-2; no definite D call. Between the trimmed V and J ends, which lost 3 bases and 1 base, there was a span of 6 bases. Germline CDR1 GTSNPN, CDR2 SVGIG (reference sequence). The CDR3 runs 12 residues.